This T cell receptor (beta chain) was obtained from a study of blood T cells in healthy people across ages. Whole-study findings and limits: Getting older went along with TCR beta diversity per million T cells dropping roughly linearly.

The draw of peripheral blood yielded roughly 9.4 milliliters from each donor. Researchers report isolating at least 7 million PBMCs per sample. Total RNA, at least 6 micrograms per sample, was extracted from PBMCs. The V gene's germline CDR1 is SGHVS and CDR2 FNYEAQ. The ends lost 4 bases at V and 7 bases at J; junction bases unmatched: 12. The CDR3 contains 17 residues. As regards this clonotype: Its target is not known.

A second about 6 to 12 cycle PCR used barcoded and J-beta primers. TCRdb called the 5' RACE reads again in MiXCR, with one record for every CDR3 protein. The sample yields 1.5 million or so distinct CDR3 sequences, roughly 43% seen once. This receptor was obtained from a woman aged 18-30 years in good health. Material: blood. The gene calls are TRBV7-6 and TRBJ2-7; 14 bases are shared with TRBD2. The CDR3 spells CASSSRTSGRFYNEQYF. The CDR3 DNA reads TGTGCCAGCAGCTCCCGGACTAGCGGGAGGTTCTACAATGAGCAGTACTTC.